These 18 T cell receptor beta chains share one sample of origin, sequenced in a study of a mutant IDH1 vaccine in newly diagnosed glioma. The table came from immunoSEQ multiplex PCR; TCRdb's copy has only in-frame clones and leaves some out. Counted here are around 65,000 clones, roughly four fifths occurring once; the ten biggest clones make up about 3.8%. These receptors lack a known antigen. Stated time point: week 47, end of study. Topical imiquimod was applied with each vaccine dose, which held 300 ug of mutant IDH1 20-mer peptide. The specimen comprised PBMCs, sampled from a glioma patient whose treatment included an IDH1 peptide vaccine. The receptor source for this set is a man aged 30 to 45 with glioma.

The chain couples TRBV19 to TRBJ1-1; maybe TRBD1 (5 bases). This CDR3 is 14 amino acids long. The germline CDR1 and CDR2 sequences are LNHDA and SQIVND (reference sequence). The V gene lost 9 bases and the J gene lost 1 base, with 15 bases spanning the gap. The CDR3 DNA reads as TGTGCCAGCGCTTCCGGGACGGCGAACACTGAAGCTTTCTTT. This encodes CASASGTANTEAFF.

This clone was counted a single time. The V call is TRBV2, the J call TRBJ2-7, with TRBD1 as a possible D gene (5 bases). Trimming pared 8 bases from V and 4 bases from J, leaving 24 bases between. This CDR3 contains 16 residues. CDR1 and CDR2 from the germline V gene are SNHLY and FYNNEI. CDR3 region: CASSRASTSGQYEQYF. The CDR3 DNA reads TGTGCCAGCTCCCGAGCGTCGACCTCAGGGCAATACGAGCAGTACTTC.

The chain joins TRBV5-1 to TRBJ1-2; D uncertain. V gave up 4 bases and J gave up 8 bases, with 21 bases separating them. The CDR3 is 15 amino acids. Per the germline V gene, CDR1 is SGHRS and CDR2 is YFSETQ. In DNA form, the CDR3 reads TGCGCCAGCAGCAACCCACAGAGGCTCGTTAGCGGCTACACCTTC. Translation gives CASSNPQRLVSGYTF.

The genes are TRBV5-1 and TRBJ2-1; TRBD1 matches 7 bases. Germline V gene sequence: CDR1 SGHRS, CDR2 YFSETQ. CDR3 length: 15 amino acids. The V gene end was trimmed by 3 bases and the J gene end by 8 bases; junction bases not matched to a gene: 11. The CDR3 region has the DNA TGCGCCAGCAGCTCGGGCCGGGACAGTCGACATGAGCAGTTCTTC. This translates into CASSSGRDSRHEQFF.

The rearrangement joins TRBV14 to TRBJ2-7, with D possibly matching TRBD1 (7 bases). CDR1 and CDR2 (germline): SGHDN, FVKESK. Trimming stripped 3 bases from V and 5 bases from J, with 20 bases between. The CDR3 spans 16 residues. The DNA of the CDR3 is TGTGCCAGCAGCCACCGTGACAGGGACTTACGCCACGAGCAGTACTTC. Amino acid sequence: CASSHRDRDLRHEQYF.

For the CDR3, the DNA is TGTGCCAGCAGTTTACGGGGTCCATCCTACGAGCAGTACTTC. Its translation is CASSLRGPSYEQYF. The rearrangement joins TRBV27 to TRBJ2-7; D perhaps matches TRBD2 (5 bases). Germline loops: CDR1 MNHEY, CDR2 SMNVEV (reference sequence). The germline V and J ends were trimmed by 2 bases and 1 base, with 9 bases remaining between them. This CDR3 spans 14 amino acids.

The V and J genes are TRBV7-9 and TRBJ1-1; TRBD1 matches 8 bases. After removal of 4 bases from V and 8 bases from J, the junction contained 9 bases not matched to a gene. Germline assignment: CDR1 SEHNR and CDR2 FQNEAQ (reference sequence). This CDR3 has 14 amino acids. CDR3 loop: CASSSSRWDREAFF. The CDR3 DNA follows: TGTGCCAGCAGCTCATCCCGATGGGACAGGGAAGCTTTCTTT.

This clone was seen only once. The chain's CDR3 is CASSPWGRDTGELFF. The CDR3 DNA sequence: TGCGCCAGCAGCCCTTGGGGGAGAGACACCGGGGAGCTGTTTTTT. The rearrangement uses TRBV4-1 and TRBJ2-2; D assignment may be TRBD1 or TRBD2 (5 bases each). Germline V gene sequence: CDR1 MGHRA, CDR2 YSYEKL. Trimming took off 4 bases at V and 3 bases at J, with 12 bases between the two ends. The CDR3 has 15 amino acids.

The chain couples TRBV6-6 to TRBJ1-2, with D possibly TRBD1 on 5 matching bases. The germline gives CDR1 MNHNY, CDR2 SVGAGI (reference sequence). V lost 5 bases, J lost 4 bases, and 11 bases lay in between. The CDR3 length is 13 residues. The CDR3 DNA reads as TGTGCCAGCAGTCGGACAACATCCTATGGCTACACCTTC. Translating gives CASSRTTSYGYTF.

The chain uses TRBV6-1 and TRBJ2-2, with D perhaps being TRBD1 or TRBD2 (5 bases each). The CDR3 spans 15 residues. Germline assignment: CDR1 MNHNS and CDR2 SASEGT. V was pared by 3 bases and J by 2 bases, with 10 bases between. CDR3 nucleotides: TGTGCCAGCAGTGAGCCAGGGAGAAACACCGGGGAGCTGTTTTTT. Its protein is CASSEPGRNTGELFF.

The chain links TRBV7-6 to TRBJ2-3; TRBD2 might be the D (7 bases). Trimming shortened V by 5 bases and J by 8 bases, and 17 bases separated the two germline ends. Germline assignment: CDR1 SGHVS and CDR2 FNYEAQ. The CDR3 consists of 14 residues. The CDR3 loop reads CASSREDRGVTQYF. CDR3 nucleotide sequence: TGTGCCAGCAGCCGGGAGGACAGAGGGGTTACGCAGTATTTT.

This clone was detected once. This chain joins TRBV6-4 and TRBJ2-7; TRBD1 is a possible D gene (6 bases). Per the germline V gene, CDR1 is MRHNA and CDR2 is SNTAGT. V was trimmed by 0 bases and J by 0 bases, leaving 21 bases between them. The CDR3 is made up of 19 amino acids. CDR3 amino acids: CASSDSVRGPEESSYEQYF. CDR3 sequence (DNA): TGTGCCAGCAGTGACTCGGTCAGGGGCCCCGAAGAAAGCTCCTACGAGCAGTACTTC.

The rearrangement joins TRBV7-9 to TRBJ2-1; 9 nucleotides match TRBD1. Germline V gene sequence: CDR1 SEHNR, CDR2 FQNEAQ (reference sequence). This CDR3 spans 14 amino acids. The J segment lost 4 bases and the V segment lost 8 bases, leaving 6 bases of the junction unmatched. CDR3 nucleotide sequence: TGTGCCAGCGAGATAGGACAGGGGTACAATGAGCAGTTCTTC. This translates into CASEIGQGYNEQFF.

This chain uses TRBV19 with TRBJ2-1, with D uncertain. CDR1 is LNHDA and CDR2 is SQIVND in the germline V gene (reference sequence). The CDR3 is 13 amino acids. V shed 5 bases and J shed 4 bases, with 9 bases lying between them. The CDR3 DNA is TGTGCCAGTAGTTCCCTCGAGTACAATGAGCAGTTCTTC. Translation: CASSSLEYNEQFF.

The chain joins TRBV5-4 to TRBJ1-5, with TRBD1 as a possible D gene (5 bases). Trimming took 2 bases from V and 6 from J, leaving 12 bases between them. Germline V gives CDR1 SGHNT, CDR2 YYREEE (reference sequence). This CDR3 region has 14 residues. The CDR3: CASSFGGMGQPQHF. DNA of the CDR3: TGTGCCAGCAGCTTTGGGGGGATGGGTCAGCCCCAGCATTTT. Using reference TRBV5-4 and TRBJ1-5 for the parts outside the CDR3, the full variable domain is ETGVTQSPTHLIKTRGQQVTLRCSSQSGHNTVSWYQQALGQGPQFIFQYYREEENGRGNFPPRFSGLQFPNYSSELNVNALELDDSALYLCASSFGGMGQPQHFGDGTRLSIL.

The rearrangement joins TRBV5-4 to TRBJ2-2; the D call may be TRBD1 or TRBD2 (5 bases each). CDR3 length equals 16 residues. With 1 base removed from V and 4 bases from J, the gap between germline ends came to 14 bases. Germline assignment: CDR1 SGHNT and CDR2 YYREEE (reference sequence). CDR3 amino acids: CASSLFTGTITGELFF. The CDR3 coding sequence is TGTGCCAGCAGCTTGTTCACCGGGACCATCACCGGGGAGCTGTTTTTT.

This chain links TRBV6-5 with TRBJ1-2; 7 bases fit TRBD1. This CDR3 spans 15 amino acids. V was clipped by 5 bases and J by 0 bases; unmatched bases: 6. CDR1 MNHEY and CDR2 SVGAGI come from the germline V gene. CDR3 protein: CASSRTGAANYGYTF. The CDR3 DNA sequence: TGTGCCAGCAGTCGCACAGGGGCGGCTAACTATGGCTACACCTTC.

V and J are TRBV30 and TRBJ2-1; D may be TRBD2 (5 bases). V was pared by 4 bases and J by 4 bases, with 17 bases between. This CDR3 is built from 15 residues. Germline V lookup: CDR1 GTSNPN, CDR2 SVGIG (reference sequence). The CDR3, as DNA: TGTGCCTGGATCACAGCCGTGCCGGGATACAATGAGCAGTTCTTC. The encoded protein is CAWITAVPGYNEQFF.